This section outlines one TCR beta chain sequence together with its context. UMIs bearing a 6-nucleotide sample barcode were added through template switching. The authors ran two nested PCRs of about 16 and 10 cycles on TCRalpha and TCRbeta cDNA. TCRdb processed the 5' RACE reads again and assigns one entry to each CDR3 protein, with no DNA. This sample's table reports 400,000 to 500,000 distinct CDR3 sequences. This sample is part of a study of monozygotic twins with inflammatory bowel disease. Germline-derived CDR1 and CDR2 are GTSNPN and SVGIG (reference sequence). This CDR3 contains 11 residues. The sequenced sample consisted of blood. The rearrangement uses TRBV30 and TRBJ2-4; as DNA is missing, the TRBD2 call by TCRdb cannot be tested. This clonotype originated in a human donor with ulcerative colitis or Crohn's disease, or a healthy co-twin of an affected twin (not recorded which). CDR3 loop: CAWRRVNIQYF. Based on the CDR3 plus reference TRBV30 and TRBJ2-4, the full variable domain is SQTIHQWPATLVQPVGSPLSLECTVEGTSNPNLYWYRQAAGRGLQLLFYSVGIGQISSEVPQNLSASRPQDRQFILSSKKLLLSDSGFYLCAWRRVNIQYFGAGTRLSVL.